This passage covers 27 T cell receptor beta chains from one sample sequenced in a study of spatial heterogeneity in lung cancer. Indicated time point: blood at routine non-recurrence follow-up after resection. TCRdb ran MiXCR on the 5' RACE reads and lists one entry per CDR3 protein. The data contain just over 70,000 distinct CDR3 sequences, approximately 9% of them seen just once; the ten biggest clones take up less than 2%. The sequenced sample was PBMCs, obtained at follow-up. All receptors derive from a female donor with early-stage non-small cell lung cancer.

This clonotype has more than one count but fewer than ten. This rearrangement joins TRBV6-1 to TRBJ1-5; D not certain. The length of the CDR3 is 17 residues. Germline values: CDR1 MNHNS, CDR2 SASEGT. The V and J ends lost 2 bases and 0 bases respectively, with 14 bases between them. CDR3 sequence (DNA): TGTGCCAGCAGTGAATTCCCAGGCTATTATAGCAATCAGCCCCAGCATTTT. This sequence encodes CASSEFPGYYSNQPQHF.

At least ten counts were recorded for this clonotype. The rearrangement links TRBV5-1 to TRBJ2-5; 10 bases agree with TRBD2. The CDR3 has 16 amino acids. Germline V lookup: CDR1 SGHRS, CDR2 YFSETQ. V trimming: 1 base; J trimming: 5 bases; junction bases outside the gene matches: 8. This chain's CDR3 is CASSLSSSGRGETQYF. The CDR3, as DNA: TGCGCCAGCAGCTTGTCGTCTAGCGGGAGAGGGGAGACCCAGTACTTC.

Comments on this clonotype: A much bigger clone sits one base away, suggesting this may be a read error. This sequence joins TRBV28 and TRBJ2-1; no definite D call. CDR1 and CDR2 from the germline V gene are MDHEN and SYDVKM. The CDR3 is 14 residues long. V lost 5 bases and J lost 4, with 12 bases in between. The CDR3 DNA reads as TGTGCCAGCAGTGGGCTCCACTCGTACAATGAGCAGTTCTTC. This encodes CASSGLHSYNEQFF.

This clonotype was recorded many times. This chain joins TRBV11-1 and TRBJ1-3, with a weak D call TRBD1 (5 bases). CDR1 is SGHAT, CDR2 FQDESV, per germline (reference sequence). The CDR3 spans 14 residues. Trimming removed 4 bases from V and 2 bases from J, with 9 bases in between. CDR3 region: CASSSSGPGNTIYF. CDR3 nucleotide sequence: TGTGCCAGCAGCTCCTCGGGACCTGGAAACACCATATATTTT. Together with reference TRBV11-1 and TRBJ1-3, the CDR3 gives the full variable domain: EAEVAQSPRYKITEKSQAVAFWCDPISGHATLYWYRQILGQGPELLVQFQDESVVDDSQLPKDRFSAERLKGVDSTLKIQPAELGDSAMYLCASSSSGPGNTIYFGEGSWLTVV.

This clonotype was seen ten or more times. This rearrangement joins TRBV20-1 to TRBJ2-7; D is unclear. The CDR3 loop spans 14 amino acids. Germline assignment: CDR1 DFQATT and CDR2 SNEGSKA (reference sequence). Trimming shortened V by 3 bases and J by 3 bases, and 15 bases separated the two germline ends. CDR3 region: CSASWTPTDYEQYF. The DNA of the CDR3 is TGCAGTGCTAGTTGGACGCCCACAGACTACGAGCAGTACTTC.

The chain recombines TRBV25-1 with TRBJ2-1; TRBD2 agrees at 15 bases. After removal of 3 bases from V and 4 bases from J, the junction contained 4 bases not matched to a gene. Germline V gives CDR1 MGHDK, CDR2 SYGVNS. The CDR3 runs 17 residues. The CDR3 sequence: CASSDWTSGRAYNEQFF. CDR3 nucleotides: TGTGCCAGCAGTGACTGGACTAGCGGGAGGGCATACAATGAGCAGTTCTTC.

This clonotype appeared many times. The CDR3 loop is CASSLEQTNYEQYF. The CDR3 nucleotides are TGCGCCAGCAGCTTGGAACAGACGAACTACGAGCAGTACTTC. The chain carries TRBV5-1 and TRBJ2-7; D is unresolved. V was trimmed by 0 bases and J by 3 bases, leaving 10 bases between them. Germline V gene data show CDR1 as SGHRS and CDR2 as YFSETQ. This CDR3 region has 14 residues.

There are a few counts of this clonotype. The V and J genes are TRBV20-1 and TRBJ1-2; D ambiguous. This CDR3 contains 11 residues. V was clipped by 1 base and J by 4 bases, with 4 bases between them. Germline CDR1 is DFQATT and CDR2 is SNEGSKA (reference sequence). As DNA, the CDR3 is TGCAGTGCTAGAGTTCCCTATGGCTACACCTTC. This codes for CSARVPYGYTF.

Many counts were recorded for this clonotype. The genes are TRBV5-1 and TRBJ2-7, with D perhaps TRBD2 (5 bases). From germline, CDR1 is SGHRS and CDR2 YFSETQ. V was trimmed by 4 bases and J by 6 bases, leaving 17 bases between them. The CDR3 spans 14 residues. The CDR3 nucleotides read TGCGCCAGCAGCCCGGGTGTATGGGAGTCCGAGCAGTACTTC. It yields the protein CASSPGVWESEQYF.

In its sample, this clonotype was seen a few times. This rearrangement joins TRBV9 to TRBJ1-4, with D hard to call. Trimming cost V 1 base and J 10 bases, with 20 bases left between them. The CDR3 extends over 16 amino acids. In germline, CDR1 is SGDLS, CDR2 YYNGEE. This CDR3 reads CASSVSTGQQIGKLFF. The CDR3 nucleotides are TGTGCCAGCAGCGTATCAACTGGGCAGCAGATTGGAAAACTGTTTTTT. Looking up the rest from reference TRBV9 and TRBJ1-4 gives the full variable domain: DSGVTQTPKHLITATGQRVTLRCSPRSGDLSVYWYQQSLDQGLQFLIQYYNGEERAKGNILERFSAQQFPDLHSELNLSSLELGDSALYFCASSVSTGQQIGKLFFGSGTQLSVL.

There are many counts of this clonotype. V is TRBV4-1 and J is TRBJ1-5; D may be TRBD1 (5 bases). There are 15 residues in the CDR3. Germline V gene sequence: CDR1 MGHRA, CDR2 YSYEKL. Deletions cut 0 bases from V and 4 bases from J, with 10 bases between. In DNA, the CDR3 is TGCGCCAGCAGCCAAGACGACAGAGATAATCAGCCCCAGCATTTT. Its protein product is CASSQDDRDNQPQHF.

This clonotype came up many times. The chain uses TRBV5-1 and TRBJ2-1, with 7 bases matching TRBD1. V dropped 0 bases and J dropped 3; count of bases not matched to a gene: 3. CDR3 length: 15 residues. The germline CDR1 and CDR2 sequences are SGHRS and YFSETQ. The DNA of the CDR3 is TGCGCCAGCAGCTTGGTGTCAGGGGGCTACAATGAGCAGTTCTTC. Its translation is CASSLVSGGYNEQFF.

This clonotype was recorded at least ten times. This chain connects TRBV27 to TRBJ2-7, with D possibly being TRBD1 or TRBD2 (5 bases each). The germline CDR1 and CDR2 sequences are MNHEY and SMNVEV (reference sequence). V was trimmed by 1 base and J by 3 bases, leaving 10 bases between them. The CDR3 totals 14 residues. CDR3 sequence (DNA): TGTGCCAGCAGTTTATTGGCAGGGAGCTACGAGCAGTACTTC. Amino acids: CASSLLAGSYEQYF.

This clonotype has ten or more counts. The chain carries TRBV14 and TRBJ2-7, with D possibly TRBD1 on 5 matching bases. There are 14 residues in the CDR3. V lost 8 bases and J lost 4, with 18 bases in between. CDR1 and CDR2 from the germline V gene are SGHDN and FVKESK. The CDR3 DNA follows: TGTGCCAGCTCACGTAGGGGAAGGACGTACGAGCAGTACTTC. Encoded protein: CASSRRGRTYEQYF. The whole variable domain, remainder taken from reference TRBV14 and TRBJ2-7, is EAGVTQFPSHSVIEKGQTVTLRCDPISGHDNLYWYRRVMGKEIKFLLHFVKESKQDESGMPNNRFLAERTGGTYSTLKVQPAELEDSGVYFCASSRRGRTYEQYFGPGTRLTVT.

This clonotype has ten or more counts. V gene TRBV3-1 combines with J gene TRBJ1-1; 10 bases align to TRBD1. CDR3 size: 17 residues. Germline trimming cut 1 base from V and 6 bases from J; bases unmatched to any gene: 11. Germline CDR1 and CDR2: LGHDT and YNNKEL (reference sequence). CDR3 sequence (DNA): TGTGCCAGCAGCCAAGTCCTACGCCAAGGACAGGGGGCTGAAGCTTTCTTT. Translating gives CASSQVLRQGQGAEAFF. The entire variable domain, with the rest obtained from reference TRBV3-1 and TRBJ1-1, is as follows: DTAVSQTPKYLVTQMGNDKSIKCEQNLGHDTMYWYKQDSKKFLKIMFSYNNKELIINETVPNRFSPKSPDKAHLNLHINSLELGDSAVYFCASSQVLRQGQGAEAFFGQGTRLTVV.

The chain combines TRBV20-1 with TRBJ1-5; TRBD1 agrees at 8 bases. This CDR3 spans 14 amino acids. Per germline, CDR1 DFQATT and CDR2 SNEGSKA (reference sequence). Trimming at V came to 6 bases and at J to 4 bases, leaving 8 bases not matched to a gene. CDR3 amino acids: CSASDRAENQPQHF. The CDR3 DNA is TGCAGTGCCTCGGACAGGGCTGAGAATCAGCCCCAGCATTTT.

This clonotype was seen more than once but under ten times. The chain has TRBV6-1 and TRBJ1-2; D remains unclear. V shed 1 base and J shed 7 bases, with 7 bases lying between them. The CDR3 runs to 12 residues. Germline-derived CDR1 and CDR2 are MNHNS and SASEGT. DNA of the CDR3: TGTGCCAGCAGTGAAGGAGTCGGTGGCTACACCTTC. Translating it yields CASSEGVGGYTF.

This clonotype was seen a handful of times. J is TRBJ2-1 and V is TRBV4-1; D not resolved. Trimming removed 1 base from V and 12 bases from J, with 13 bases in between. The CDR3 consists of 13 residues. The V gene's germline CDR1 is MGHRA and CDR2 YSYEKL. The CDR3 loop is CASSQVPGSLQFF. The CDR3 bases are TGCGCCAGCAGCCAAGTTCCCGGTTCATTGCAGTTCTTC.

This clonotype was recorded at least ten times. The chain couples TRBV6-1 to TRBJ2-3, with D tentatively TRBD2 (6 bases). The germline gives CDR1 MNHNS, CDR2 SASEGT. The V and J ends lost 4 bases and 2 bases respectively, with 16 bases between them. The CDR3 is 16 amino acids. CDR3 residues: CASSGVLGLDTDTQYF. CDR3 in DNA: TGTGCCAGCAGTGGGGTTTTGGGACTGGACACAGATACGCAGTATTTT.

This chain connects TRBV7-9 to TRBJ2-1, with no clear D. V was cut by 4 bases and J by 2 bases, with 21 bases left in between. The CDR3 extends over 18 amino acids. The germline V gene encodes CDR1 SEHNR and CDR2 FQNEAQ (reference sequence). The DNA for the CDR3 is TGTGCCAGCAGCTCCCATCTCCGCGGCGGCCGGCCCTACAATGAGCAGTTCTTC. Translated, it gives CASSSHLRGGRPYNEQFF.

This clonotype occurred many times. CDR3 nucleotide sequence: TGTGCCAGCAGCTTTACTGGGAACGAGCAGTACTTC. The encoded protein is CASSFTGNEQYF. The chain employs TRBV7-9 and TRBJ2-7; D unclear. The CDR3 contains 12 residues. Germline lookup yields CDR1 SEHNR and CDR2 FQNEAQ (reference sequence). V was trimmed by 3 bases and J by 5 bases, leaving 8 bases between them.

This clonotype was observed a handful of times. This chain joins TRBV12-3 or TRBV12-4 and TRBJ1-5; D might be TRBD1 (6 bases). Trimming cost V 7 bases and J 6 bases, with 16 bases left between them. The CDR3 has 14 residues. CDR3 sequence reads: CASTAGLDSQPQHF. The DNA for the CDR3 is TGTGCCAGCACAGCGGGACTGGACAGTCAGCCCCAGCATTTT.

This clonotype was detected only a few times. The chain uses TRBV27 and TRBJ2-7; D could derive from TRBD1 or TRBD2 (6 bases each). CDR3 length: 14 residues. The germline V gene encodes CDR1 MNHEY and CDR2 SMNVEV (reference sequence). The V and J ends lost 2 bases and 3 bases respectively, with 11 bases between them. CDR3 bases: TGTGCCAGCAGTTTAAGGGGGGCCTTCTACGAGCAGTACTTC. As protein: CASSLRGAFYEQYF.

The table lists this clonotype with a few counts. The chain is built from TRBV6-5 and TRBJ1-1; D is ambiguous. Trimming took off 2 bases at V and 1 base at J, with 5 bases between the two ends. Germline V lookup: CDR1 MNHEY, CDR2 SVGAGI. CDR3 length: 13 amino acids. The CDR3 coding sequence is TGTGCCAGCAGTTACGCTAAGAACACTGAAGCTTTCTTT. Amino acid sequence: CASSYAKNTEAFF.

This clonotype was observed at least ten times. V and J are TRBV7-2 and TRBJ2-7, with 7 nucleotides matching TRBD2. V shed 5 bases and J 7 bases; nucleotides not matched to a gene: 8. CDR1 SGHTA and CDR2 FQGNSA come from the germline V gene. CDR3 length: 13 amino acids. CDR3 nucleotide sequence: TGTGCCAGCAGCCAGCGGGGCCCGCGGGAGCAGTACTTC. Translated, it gives CASSQRGPREQYF.

This clonotype has just a few counts. The V and J genes are TRBV4-1 and TRBJ1-5; unclear D gene. The CDR3 length is 15 residues. Germline-derived CDR1 and CDR2 are MGHRA and YSYEKL. V was shortened by 0 bases and J by 4 bases, with 10 bases between the two germline ends. The chain's CDR3 is CASSQDGQSNQPQHF. The CDR3 coding sequence is TGCGCCAGCAGCCAAGATGGGCAGAGTAATCAGCCCCAGCATTTT.

There are a few counts of this clonotype. The junction and the germline gene differ at one end; a read error may be behind it. The rearrangement uses TRBV20-1 and TRBJ2-7; D might be TRBD2 (6 bases). From germline, CDR1 is DFQATT and CDR2 SNEGSKA (reference sequence). This CDR3 is 14 amino acids long. CDR3 sequence (DNA): TGTAGTGCTAGAGATAGGTTGCGGGACTACGAGCAGTACTTC. This sequence encodes CSARDRLRDYEQYF.